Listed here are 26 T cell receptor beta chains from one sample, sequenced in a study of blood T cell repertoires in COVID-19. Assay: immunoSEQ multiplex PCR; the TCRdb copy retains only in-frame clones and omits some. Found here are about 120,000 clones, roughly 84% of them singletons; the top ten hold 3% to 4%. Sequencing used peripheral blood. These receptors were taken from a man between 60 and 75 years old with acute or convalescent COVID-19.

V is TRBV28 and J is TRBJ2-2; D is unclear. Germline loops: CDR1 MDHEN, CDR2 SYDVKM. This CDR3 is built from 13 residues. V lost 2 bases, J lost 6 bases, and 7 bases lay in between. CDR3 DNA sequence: TGTGCCAGCAGTTTACTTAGTCCCGGGGAGCTGTTTTTT. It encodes CASSLLSPGELFF.

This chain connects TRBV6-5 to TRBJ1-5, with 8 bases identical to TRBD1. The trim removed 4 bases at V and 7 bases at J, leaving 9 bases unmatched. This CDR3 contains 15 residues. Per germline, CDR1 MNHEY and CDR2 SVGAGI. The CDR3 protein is CASSSTWTGNQPQHF. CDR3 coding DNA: TGTGCCAGCAGTTCGACTTGGACAGGGAACCAGCCCCAGCATTTT.

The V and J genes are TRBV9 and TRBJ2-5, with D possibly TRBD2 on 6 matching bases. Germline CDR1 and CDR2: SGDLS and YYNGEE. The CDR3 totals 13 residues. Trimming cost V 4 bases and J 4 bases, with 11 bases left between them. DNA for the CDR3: TGTGCCAGCAGCCGGGACTTAAGAGAGACCCAGTACTTC. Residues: CASSRDLRETQYF.

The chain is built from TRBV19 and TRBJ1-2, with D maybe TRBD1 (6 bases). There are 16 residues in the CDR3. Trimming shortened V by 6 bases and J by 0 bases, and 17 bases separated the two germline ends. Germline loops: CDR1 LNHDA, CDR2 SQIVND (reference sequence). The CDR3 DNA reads TGTGCCAGTAGCCAATTCCGGGACATCGCTAACTATGGCTACACCTTC. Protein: CASSQFRDIANYGYTF.

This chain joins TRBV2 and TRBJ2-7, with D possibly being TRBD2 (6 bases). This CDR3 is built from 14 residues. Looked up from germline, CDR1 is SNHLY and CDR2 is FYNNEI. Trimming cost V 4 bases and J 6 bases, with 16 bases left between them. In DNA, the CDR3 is TGTGCCAGCAGTGCGGAGGGATACTTCTCCGAGCAGTACTTC. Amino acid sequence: CASSAEGYFSEQYF.

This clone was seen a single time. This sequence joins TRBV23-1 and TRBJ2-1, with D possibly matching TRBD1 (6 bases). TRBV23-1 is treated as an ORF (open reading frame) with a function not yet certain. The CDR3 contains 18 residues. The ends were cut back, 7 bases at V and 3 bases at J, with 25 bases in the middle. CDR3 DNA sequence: TGCGCCAGCATCTCCTCCGGGGCCAAACAGGGCCTCTACAATGAGCAGTTCTTC. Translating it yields CASISSGAKQGLYNEQFF.

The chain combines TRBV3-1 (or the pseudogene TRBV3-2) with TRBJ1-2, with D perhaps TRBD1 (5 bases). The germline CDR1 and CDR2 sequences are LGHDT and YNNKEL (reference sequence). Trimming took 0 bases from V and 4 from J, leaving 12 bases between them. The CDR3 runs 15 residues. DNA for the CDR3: TGTGCCAGCAGCCAAGATGATACCGGGGGCTATGGCTACACCTTC. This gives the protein CASSQDDTGGYGYTF.

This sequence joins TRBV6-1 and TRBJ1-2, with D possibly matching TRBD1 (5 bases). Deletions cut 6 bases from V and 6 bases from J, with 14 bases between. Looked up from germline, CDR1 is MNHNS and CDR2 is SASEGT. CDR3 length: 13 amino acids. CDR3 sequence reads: CASSLQGEDGYTF. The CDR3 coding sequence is TGTGCCAGCAGCCTCCAGGGTGAGGATGGCTACACCTTC.

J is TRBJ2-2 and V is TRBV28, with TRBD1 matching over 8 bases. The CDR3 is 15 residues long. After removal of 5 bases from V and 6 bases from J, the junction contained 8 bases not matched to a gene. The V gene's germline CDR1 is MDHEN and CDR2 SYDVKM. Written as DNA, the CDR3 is TGTGCCAGCAGTCCCGGACAGGGCCGACCCGGGGAGCTGTTTTTT. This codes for CASSPGQGRPGELFF.

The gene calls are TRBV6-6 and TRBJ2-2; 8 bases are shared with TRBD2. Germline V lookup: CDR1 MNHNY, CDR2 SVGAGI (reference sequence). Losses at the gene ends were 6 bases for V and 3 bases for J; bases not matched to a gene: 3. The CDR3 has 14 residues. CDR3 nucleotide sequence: TGTGCCAGCAGAGCGGGAGCCGACACCGGGGAGCTGTTTTTT. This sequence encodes CASRAGADTGELFF.

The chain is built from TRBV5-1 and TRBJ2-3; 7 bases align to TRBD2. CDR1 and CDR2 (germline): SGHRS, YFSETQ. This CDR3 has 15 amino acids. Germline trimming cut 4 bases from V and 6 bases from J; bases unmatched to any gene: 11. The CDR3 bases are TGCGCCAGCAGCAGCGGGACCCCCCTACGGGATACGCAGTATTTT. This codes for CASSSGTPLRDTQYF.

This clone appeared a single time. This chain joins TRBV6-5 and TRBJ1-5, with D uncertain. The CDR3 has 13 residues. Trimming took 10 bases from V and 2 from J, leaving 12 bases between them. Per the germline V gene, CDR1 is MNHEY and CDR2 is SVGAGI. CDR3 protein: CATAGFGNQPQHF. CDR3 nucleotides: TGTGCCACGGCGGGGTTCGGCAATCAGCCCCAGCATTTT.

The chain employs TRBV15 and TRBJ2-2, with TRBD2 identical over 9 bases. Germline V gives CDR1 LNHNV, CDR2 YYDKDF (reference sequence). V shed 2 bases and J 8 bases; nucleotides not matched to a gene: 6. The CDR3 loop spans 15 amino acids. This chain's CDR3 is CATSRLAGPGGELFF. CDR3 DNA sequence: TGTGCCACCAGCAGACTAGCGGGACCAGGTGGGGAGCTGTTTTTT.

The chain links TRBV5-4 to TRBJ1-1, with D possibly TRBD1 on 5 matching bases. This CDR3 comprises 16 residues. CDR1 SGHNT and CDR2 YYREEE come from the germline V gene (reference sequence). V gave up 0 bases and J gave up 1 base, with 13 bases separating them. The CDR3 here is CASSLASGVKNTEAFF. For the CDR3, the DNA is TGTGCCAGCAGCTTGGCCTCGGGGGTGAAGAACACTGAAGCTTTCTTT.

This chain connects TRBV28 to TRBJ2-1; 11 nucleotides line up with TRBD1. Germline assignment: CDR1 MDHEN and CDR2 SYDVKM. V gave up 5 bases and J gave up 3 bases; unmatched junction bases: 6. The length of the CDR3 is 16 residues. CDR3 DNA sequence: TGTGCCAGCAGTCCGGGGACAGGGGGGATCTACAATGAGCAGTTCTTC. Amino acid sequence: CASSPGTGGIYNEQFF.

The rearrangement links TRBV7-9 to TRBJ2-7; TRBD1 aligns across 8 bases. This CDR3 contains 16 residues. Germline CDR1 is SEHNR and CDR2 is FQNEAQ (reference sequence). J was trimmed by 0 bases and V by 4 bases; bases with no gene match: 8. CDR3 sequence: CASSSLQGGSSYEQYF. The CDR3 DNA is TGTGCCAGCAGCTCCTTACAGGGGGGAAGCTCCTACGAGCAGTACTTC.

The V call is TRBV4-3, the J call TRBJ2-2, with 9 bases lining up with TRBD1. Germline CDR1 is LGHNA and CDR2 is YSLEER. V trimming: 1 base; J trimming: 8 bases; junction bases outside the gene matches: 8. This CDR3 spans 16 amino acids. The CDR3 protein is CASSQGAGQGAGELFF. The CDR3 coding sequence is TGCGCCAGCAGCCAAGGGGCGGGACAGGGAGCGGGGGAGCTGTTTTTT.

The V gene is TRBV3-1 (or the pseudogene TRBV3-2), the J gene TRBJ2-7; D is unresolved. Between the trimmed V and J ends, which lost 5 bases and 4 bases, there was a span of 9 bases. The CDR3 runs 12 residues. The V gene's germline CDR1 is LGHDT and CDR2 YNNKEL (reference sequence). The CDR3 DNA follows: TGTGCCAGCAGCAACATACCTTACGAGCAGTACTTC. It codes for CASSNIPYEQYF.

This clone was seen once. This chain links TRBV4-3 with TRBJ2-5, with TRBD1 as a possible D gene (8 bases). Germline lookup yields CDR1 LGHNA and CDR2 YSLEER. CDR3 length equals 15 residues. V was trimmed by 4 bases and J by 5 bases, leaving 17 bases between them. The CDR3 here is CASSRQQGGSETQYF. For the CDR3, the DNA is TGCGCCAGCAGCCGGCAACAGGGGGGGTCTGAGACCCAGTACTTC.

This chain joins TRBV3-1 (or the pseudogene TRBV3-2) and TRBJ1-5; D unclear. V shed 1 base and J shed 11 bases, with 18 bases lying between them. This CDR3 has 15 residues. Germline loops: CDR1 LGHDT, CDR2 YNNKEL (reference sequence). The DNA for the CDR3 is TGTGCCAGCAGCCAAGGGAGAGGCCCCCAAGCGGCCCAGCATTTT. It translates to CASSQGRGPQAAQHF.

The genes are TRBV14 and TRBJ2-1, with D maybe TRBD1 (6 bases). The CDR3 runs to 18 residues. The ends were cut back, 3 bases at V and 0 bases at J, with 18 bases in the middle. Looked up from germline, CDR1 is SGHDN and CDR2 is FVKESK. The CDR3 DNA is TGTGCCAGCAGCCACTCGGACAGACCACTCCTCTCCTACAATGAGCAGTTCTTC. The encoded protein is CASSHSDRPLLSYNEQFF.

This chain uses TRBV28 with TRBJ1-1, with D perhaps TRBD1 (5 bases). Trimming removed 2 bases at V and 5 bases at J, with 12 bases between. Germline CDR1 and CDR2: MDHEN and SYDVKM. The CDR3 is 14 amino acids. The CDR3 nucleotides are TGTGCCAGCAGTTTACGCCGGGGGTGGACTGAAGCTTTCTTT. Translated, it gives CASSLRRGWTEAFF.

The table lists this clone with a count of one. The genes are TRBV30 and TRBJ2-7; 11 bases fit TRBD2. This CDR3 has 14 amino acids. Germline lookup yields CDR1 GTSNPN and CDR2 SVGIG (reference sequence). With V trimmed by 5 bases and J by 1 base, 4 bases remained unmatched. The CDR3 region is CAWAGTSGSYEQYF. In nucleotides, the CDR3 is TGTGCCTGGGCCGGGACTAGCGGATCCTACGAGCAGTACTTC.

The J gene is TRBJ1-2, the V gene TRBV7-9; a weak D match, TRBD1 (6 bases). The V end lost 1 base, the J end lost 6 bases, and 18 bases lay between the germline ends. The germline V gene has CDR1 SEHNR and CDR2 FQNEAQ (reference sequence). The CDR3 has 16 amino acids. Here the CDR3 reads CASSLGGAGEPNGYTF. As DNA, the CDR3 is TGTGCCAGCAGCTTAGGCGGCGCAGGGGAGCCAAATGGCTACACCTTC.

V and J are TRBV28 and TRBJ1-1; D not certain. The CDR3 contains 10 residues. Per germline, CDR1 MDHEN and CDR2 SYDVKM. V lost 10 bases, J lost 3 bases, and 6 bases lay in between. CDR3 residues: CATYDTEAFF. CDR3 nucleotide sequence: TGTGCCACCTACGACACTGAAGCTTTCTTT.

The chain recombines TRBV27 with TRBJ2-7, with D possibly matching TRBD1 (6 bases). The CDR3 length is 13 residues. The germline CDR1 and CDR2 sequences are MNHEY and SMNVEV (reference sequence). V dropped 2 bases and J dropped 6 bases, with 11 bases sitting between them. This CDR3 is CASSLDVGAEQYF. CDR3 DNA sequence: TGTGCCAGCAGTTTAGATGTGGGGGCCGAGCAGTACTTC.